The 12 T cell receptor beta chains below come from one sample, sequenced in a study of CDR3 diversity in severe acne. TCRdb passed the PCR reads through MiXCR, listing each CDR3 protein once. The table includes about 76,000 distinct CDR3 sequences, about 54% detected once. Specimen: blood. All receptors derive from a male donor in good health, without acne.

V usage is TRBV20-1 and J usage is TRBJ2-7; TRBD2 aligns across 11 bases. CDR1 and CDR2 (germline): DFQATT, SNEGSKA (reference sequence). CDR3 length: 14 residues. V shed 5 bases and J 2 bases; nucleotides not matched to a gene: 5. The CDR3 sequence is CSALTSGTTYEQYF. CDR3 DNA sequence: TGCAGTGCTTTGACTAGCGGGACGACCTACGAGCAGTACTTC.

This clonotype was found a few times. The rearrangement joins TRBV5-1 to TRBJ2-7; 9 nucleotides line up with TRBD2. J was trimmed by 7 bases and V by 0 bases; bases with no gene match: 11. The germline V gene has CDR1 SGHRS and CDR2 YFSETQ. The CDR3 has 16 amino acids. This CDR3 reads CASSLVEVAGAREQYF. DNA of the CDR3: TGCGCCAGCAGCTTGGTTGAGGTAGCGGGAGCGCGGGAGCAGTACTTC.

J is TRBJ2-1 and V is TRBV20-1; 8 nucleotides line up with TRBD1. Germline values: CDR1 DFQATT, CDR2 SNEGSKA (reference sequence). The CDR3 extends over 17 amino acids. Trimming at V came to 0 bases and at J to 5 bases, leaving 12 bases not matched to a gene. The CDR3 sequence: CSARDFRTGPGNNEQFF. In DNA, the CDR3 is TGCAGTGCTAGAGATTTCAGGACAGGGCCTGGAAACAATGAGCAGTTCTTC.

This clonotype was seen repeatedly, ten times or more. The junction differs from germline at one of its ends, possibly a read error. The V gene is TRBV5-1, the J gene TRBJ2-5, with D uncertain. Germline V gives CDR1 SGHRS, CDR2 YFSETQ. The CDR3 loop spans 13 amino acids. CDR3 region: CANSLVGRETQYF. CDR3 sequence (DNA): TGCGCCAACAGCTTGGTGGGTCGGGAGACCCAGTACTTC.

Comment on this clonotype: The junction departs from the called germline gene at one end, perhaps through a read error. The V call is TRBV5-6, the J call TRBJ2-7; 7 bases fit TRBD2. The CDR3 covers 14 residues. Germline V gene sequence: CDR1 SGHDT, CDR2 YYEEEE. The DNA of the CDR3 is TGTGTCAGCAGCTTGAGAGCGGGAATCTACGAGCAGTACTTC. It codes for CVSSLRAGIYEQYF.

CDR3 protein: CASSITGVETQYF. CDR3 DNA sequence: TGTGCCAGCAGCATAACAGGGGTCGAGACCCAGTACTTC. This chain joins TRBV25-1 and TRBJ2-5; 7 bases match TRBD1. This CDR3 spans 13 amino acids. The germline gives CDR1 MGHDK, CDR2 SYGVNS. Losses at the gene ends were 6 bases for V and 5 bases for J; bases not matched to a gene: 6.

This clonotype was counted between two and nine times. This chain connects TRBV19 to TRBJ2-7; TRBD2 aligns across 7 bases. Germline CDR1 is LNHDA and CDR2 is SQIVND (reference sequence). The CDR3 has 15 residues. Trimming took 1 base from V and 3 from J; bases not matched to a gene: 6. DNA of the CDR3: TGTGCCAGTAGTATAGTTCCGGGGGGAAACTACGAGCAGTACTTC. Residues: CASSIVPGGNYEQYF.

The chain links TRBV7-9 to TRBJ2-3; 8 nucleotides match TRBD1. Germline CDR1 is SEHNR and CDR2 is FQNEAQ (reference sequence). The CDR3 contains 14 residues. V trimming: 4 bases; J trimming: 4 bases; junction bases outside the gene matches: 4. CDR3 nucleotides: TGTGCCAGCAGCTCAGGACAGGGTCCAGATACGCAGTATTTT. Its translation is CASSSGQGPDTQYF.

A remark on this clonotype: The CDR3 ends on some other residue instead of the conserved phenylalanine or tryptophan, so this is likely a read error. The limits of the CDR3 on the DNA are not certain, so only TCRdb's listed CDR3 is given. J is TRBJ1-1 and V is TRBV20-1; TRBD1, the table's D call, lacks a check against the DNA. Inclusive of both ends, the CDR3 amounts to 8 amino acids. Per germline, CDR1 DFQATT and CDR2 SNEGSKA (reference sequence). The CDR3 protein is CSVLGILS.

The chain recombines TRBV7-9 with TRBJ2-5; a possible D gene is TRBD2 (6 bases). The V gene's germline CDR1 is SEHNR and CDR2 FQNEAQ (reference sequence). V shed 2 bases and J shed 5 bases, with 15 bases lying between them. The CDR3 runs 15 residues. The DNA for the CDR3 is TGTGCCAGCAGCTTAACCCGCGGGATGGGCGAGACCCAGTACTTC. It translates to CASSLTRGMGETQYF. The complete variable domain, with remaining parts taken from reference TRBV7-9 and TRBJ2-5, reads DTGVSQNPRHKITKRGQNVTFRCDPISEHNRLYWYRQTLGQGPEFLTYFQNEAQLEKSRLLSDRFSAERPKGSFSTLEIQRTEQGDSAMYLCASSLTRGMGETQYFGPGTRLLVL.

The chain recombines TRBV20-1 with TRBJ2-1; TRBD2 might be the D (5 bases). Germline CDR1 reads DFQATT; CDR2 reads SNEGSKA (reference sequence). This CDR3 has 17 residues. Trimming took off 8 bases at V and 4 bases at J, with 27 bases between the two ends. CDR3 in amino acids: CSPGIPREGNTYNEQFF. DNA of the CDR3: TGCAGTCCCGGGATCCCCCGCGAAGGGAACACTTACAATGAGCAGTTCTTC.

Comment on this clonotype: It is unclear where the CDR3 begins or ends on the DNA, so no DNA is shown, and the CDR3 is as TCRdb lists it. The chain carries TRBV20-1 and TRBJ1-6. The germline V gene has CDR1 DFQATT and CDR2 SNEGSKA (reference sequence). The CDR3 spans 17 amino acids, including both terminal residues. The CDR3 protein is CSASLAGVEGTQYFGHF.